The following is a TCR beta chain sequence with its context. No antigen is known for it. The data originate from a study of blood T cells in healthy people across ages. Sample-barcoded 5' priming and a J-beta primer mix drove a second PCR of roughly 6 to 12 cycles. TCRdb re-called the 5' RACE reads through MiXCR, storing one row per CDR3 protein. The repertoire holds about 1.8 million distinct CDR3 sequences, with roughly 50% as singletons. Study results and caveats: Per million T cells, TCR beta diversity dropped about linearly as age rose. Relative to aged donors, long-lived donors carried more naive CD4+ cells and displayed higher diversity.

The CDR3 is 15 residues long. Deletions cut 6 bases from V and 4 bases from J, with 18 bases between. Germline V gene data show CDR1 as SGHAT and CDR2 as FQNNGV. The sample, roughly 9.5 milliliters of peripheral blood, was drawn from each donor. Input material: blood. This sequence originates from a middle-aged woman in good health. The chain combines TRBV11-2 with TRBJ2-5; D remains unclear. The CDR3 DNA sequence: TGTGCCAGCAGTTTTAGAGGTAGCCTAACAGAGACCCAGTACTTC. It specifies CASSFRGSLTETQYF.